This T cell receptor (beta chain) is from a study of chemoradiotherapy in HPV16-positive cancers (dated 2022 in TCRdb). Regarding the research as a whole: Using functional T-cell assays on cells from a couple of HPV16-positive patients, the researchers defined candidate HPV-specific T-cell clones and common TCR motifs. The study asked whether T-cell immunity to the HPV oncoproteins E6 and E7 changes during chemoradiotherapy and whether this immunity affects survival. The candidate HPV-specific TCRs and motifs were then tracked in TCR repertoires from around 93 patients with HPV-related cancers. The study at large found these results: Expansion of candidate HPV-specific clones and E7-related TCR motifs was observed in the tumor microenvironment during treatment, whereas no such expansion was observed for non-HPV-specific T cells. Only two HPV16-positive patients were used to derive the functional definition of HPV-specific T cells, and the survival association was reported for HPV16-positive patients. In HPV16-positive patients, expansion of HPV-responsive T cells during chemoradiotherapy was associated with improved recurrence-free survival.

Library preparation used the immunoSEQ multiplex PCR assay. TCRdb carries this immuneACCESS record with in-frame sequences only. Its versions omit some clonotypes, under half of them owing to an unresolved V gene in the studies checked, with the rest unexplained. The sample includes about 10,000 clones, with around 71% observed a single time. The ten largest clones take up about 10% of the sample. Repertoires were sampled multiple times during chemoradiotherapy, which allowed clonal expansion in the tumor microenvironment to be followed. Taken from the germline V gene, the CDR1 and CDR2 loops are SNHLY and FYNNEI. From cysteine to phenylalanine, the CDR3 is 15 amino acids long. Of the read, only the CDR3 DNA is kept; its 45 bases are in frame from base 1. V and J are truncated by 0 bases and 4 bases respectively, leaving an intervening sequence of 11 bases. As regards this clone: No cognate antigen has been identified for it. Base qualities are missing; no much larger clone stands one base away.

The clonotype originates from a human donor with HPV-associated anogenital cancer. Sampling was carried out from a patient who underwent chemoradiotherapy. The sequence is built from TRBV2 and TRBJ2-3; the D segment could be TRBD1, given 6 matching bases. The CDR3 has the sequence CASSEARGWSDTQYF. The nucleotide sequence reads TGTGCCAGCAGTGAAGCGAGGGGGTGGTCAGATACGCAGTATTTT.